This T cell receptor beta chain was retrieved from a study of shared clonotypes between healthy human individuals. Measured with immunoSEQ multiplex PCR; TCRdb has only the in-frame clones, and not every one. The sample shows approximately 1.5 million clones, about 98% of them seen only once. This CDR3 comprises 14 residues. After removal of 5 bases from V and 4 bases from J, the junction contained 8 bases not matched to a gene. Looked up from germline, CDR1 is SNHLY and CDR2 is FYNNEI. The specimen sequenced was naive CD4+ T cells sorted from blood. Described subset: CD45RA+ positively selected. This receptor was obtained from a man aged 25 to 45 in good health. V gene TRBV2 combines with J gene TRBJ2-7; 7 bases are a match to TRBD1. The CDR3 protein is CASSSAGGLYEQYF. The DNA for the CDR3 is TGTGCCAGCAGTTCGGCAGGGGGTCTATACGAGCAGTACTTC.